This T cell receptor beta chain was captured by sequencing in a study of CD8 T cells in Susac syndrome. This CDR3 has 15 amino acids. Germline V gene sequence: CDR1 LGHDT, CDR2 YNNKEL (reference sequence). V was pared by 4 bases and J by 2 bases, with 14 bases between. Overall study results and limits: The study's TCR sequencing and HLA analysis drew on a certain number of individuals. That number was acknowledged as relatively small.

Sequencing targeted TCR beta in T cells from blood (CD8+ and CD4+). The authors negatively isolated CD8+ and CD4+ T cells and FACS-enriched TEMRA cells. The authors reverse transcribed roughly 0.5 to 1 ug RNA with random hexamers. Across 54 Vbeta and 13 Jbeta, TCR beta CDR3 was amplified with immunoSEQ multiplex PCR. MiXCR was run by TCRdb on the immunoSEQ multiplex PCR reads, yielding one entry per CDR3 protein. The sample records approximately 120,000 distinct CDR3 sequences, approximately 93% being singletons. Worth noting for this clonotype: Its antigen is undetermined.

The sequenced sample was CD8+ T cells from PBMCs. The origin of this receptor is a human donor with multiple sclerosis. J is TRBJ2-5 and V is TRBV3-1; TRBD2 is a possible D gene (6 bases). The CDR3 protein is CASSRALALQETQYF. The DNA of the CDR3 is TGTGCCAGCAGCCGCGCCCTAGCGTTGCAAGAGACCCAGTACTTC.